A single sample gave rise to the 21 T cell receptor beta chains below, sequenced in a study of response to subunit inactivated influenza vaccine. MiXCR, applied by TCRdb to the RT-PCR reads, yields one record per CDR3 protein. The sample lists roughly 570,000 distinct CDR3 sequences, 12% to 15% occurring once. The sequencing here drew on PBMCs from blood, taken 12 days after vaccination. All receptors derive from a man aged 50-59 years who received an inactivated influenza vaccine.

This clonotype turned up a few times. The CDR3 nucleotides are TGCAGTGCTAGGAAGAGTAACTACGAGCAGTACTTC. Amino acid sequence: CSARKSNYEQYF. The rearrangement uses TRBV20-1 and TRBJ2-7; D not certain. There are 12 residues in the CDR3. The V end was cut by 3 bases, the J end by 3 bases, with 9 bases between. CDR1 and CDR2 from the germline V gene are DFQATT and SNEGSKA (reference sequence).

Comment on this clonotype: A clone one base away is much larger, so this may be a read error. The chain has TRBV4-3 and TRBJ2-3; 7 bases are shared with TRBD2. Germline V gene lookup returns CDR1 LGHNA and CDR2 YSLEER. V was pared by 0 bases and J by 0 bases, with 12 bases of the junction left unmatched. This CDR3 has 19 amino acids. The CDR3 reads CASSQEAAPSGPSTDTQYF. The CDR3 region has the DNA TGCGCCAGCAGCCAAGAAGCCGCTCCTAGCGGTCCTAGCACAGATACGCAGTATTTT.

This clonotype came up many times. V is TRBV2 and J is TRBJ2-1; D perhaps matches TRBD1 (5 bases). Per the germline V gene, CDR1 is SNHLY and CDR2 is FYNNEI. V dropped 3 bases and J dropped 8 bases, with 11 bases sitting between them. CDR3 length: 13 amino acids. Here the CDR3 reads CASSEGHVHEQFF. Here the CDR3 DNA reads TGTGCCAGCAGTGAGGGGCACGTCCATGAGCAGTTCTTC.

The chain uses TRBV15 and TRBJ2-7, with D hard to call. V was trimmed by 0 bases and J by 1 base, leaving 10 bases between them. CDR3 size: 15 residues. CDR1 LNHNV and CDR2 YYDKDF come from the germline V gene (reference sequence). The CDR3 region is CATSRDPESSYEQYF. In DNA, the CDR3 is TGTGCCACCAGCAGAGATCCGGAGTCGTCCTACGAGCAGTACTTC.

The CDR3 DNA sequence: TGTGCCAGCAGCTTAATAGGAGGGAGGGCCCTCTCTGAGCAGTTCTTC. Its translation is CASSLIGGRALSEQFF. This sequence joins TRBV7-3 and TRBJ2-1; TRBD2 aligns across 7 bases. Per germline, CDR1 SGHTA and CDR2 FQGTGA. The V segment lost 1 base and the J segment 9 bases; nucleotides outside the gene matches: 12. This CDR3 has 16 residues.

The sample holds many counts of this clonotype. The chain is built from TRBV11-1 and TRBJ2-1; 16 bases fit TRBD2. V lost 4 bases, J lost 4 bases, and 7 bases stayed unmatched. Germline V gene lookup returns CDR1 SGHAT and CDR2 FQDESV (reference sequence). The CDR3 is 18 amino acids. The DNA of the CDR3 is TGTGCCAGCAGCTCGGGACTAGCGGGAGGGCCACGTTACAATGAGCAGTTCTTC. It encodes CASSSGLAGGPRYNEQFF. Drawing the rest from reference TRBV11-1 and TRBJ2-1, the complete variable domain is EAEVAQSPRYKITEKSQAVAFWCDPISGHATLYWYRQILGQGPELLVQFQDESVVDDSQLPKDRFSAERLKGVDSTLKIQPAELGDSAMYLCASSSGLAGGPRYNEQFFGPGTRLTVL.

The CDR3 DNA is TGTGCCAGCAGTGGGGACATCCACAAGGACACTGAAGCTTTCTTT. Translated: CASSGDIHKDTEAFF. The chain links TRBV2 to TRBJ1-1, with a possible D match to TRBD1 (6 bases). The CDR3 has 15 amino acids. Germline values: CDR1 SNHLY, CDR2 FYNNEI. Trimming took off 4 bases at V and 3 bases at J, with 15 bases between the two ends.

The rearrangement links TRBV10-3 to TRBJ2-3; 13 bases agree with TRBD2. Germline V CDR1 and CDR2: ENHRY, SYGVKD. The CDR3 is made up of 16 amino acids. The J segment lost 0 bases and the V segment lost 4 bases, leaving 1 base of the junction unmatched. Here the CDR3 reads CAISGGLAGSTDTQYF. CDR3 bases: TGTGCCATCAGTGGGGGACTAGCGGGGAGCACAGATACGCAGTATTTT.

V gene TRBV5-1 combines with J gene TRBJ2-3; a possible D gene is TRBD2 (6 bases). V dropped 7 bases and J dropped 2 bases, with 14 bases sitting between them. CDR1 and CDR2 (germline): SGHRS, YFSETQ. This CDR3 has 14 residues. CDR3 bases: TGCGCCAGCCGCGGGCGGGGTGACACAGATACGCAGTATTTT. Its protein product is CASRGRGDTDTQYF. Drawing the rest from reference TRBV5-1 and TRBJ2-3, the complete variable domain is KAGVTQTPRYLIKTRGQQVTLSCSPISGHRSVSWYQQTPGQGLQFLFEYFSETQRNKGNFPGRFSGRQFSNSRSEMNVSTLELGDSALYLCASRGRGDTDTQYFGPGTRLTVL.

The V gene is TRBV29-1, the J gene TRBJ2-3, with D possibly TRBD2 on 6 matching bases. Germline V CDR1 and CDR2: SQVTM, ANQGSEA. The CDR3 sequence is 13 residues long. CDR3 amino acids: CTARGSSTDTQYF. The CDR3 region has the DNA TGCACCGCCCGGGGGTCTAGCACAGATACGCAGTATTTT.

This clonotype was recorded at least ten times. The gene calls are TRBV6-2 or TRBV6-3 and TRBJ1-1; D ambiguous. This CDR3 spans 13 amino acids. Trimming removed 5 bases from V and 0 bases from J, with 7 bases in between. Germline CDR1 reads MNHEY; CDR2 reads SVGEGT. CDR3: CASSTTVNTEAFF. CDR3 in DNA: TGTGCCAGCAGTACCACGGTGAACACTGAAGCTTTCTTT.

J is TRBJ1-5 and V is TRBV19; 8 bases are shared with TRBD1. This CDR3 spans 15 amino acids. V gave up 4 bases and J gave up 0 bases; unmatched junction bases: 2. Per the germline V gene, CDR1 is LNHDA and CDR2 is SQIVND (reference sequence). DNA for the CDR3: TGTGCCAGTAGTAGGACAGGGAGTAGCAATCAGCCCCAGCATTTT. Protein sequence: CASSRTGSSNQPQHF.

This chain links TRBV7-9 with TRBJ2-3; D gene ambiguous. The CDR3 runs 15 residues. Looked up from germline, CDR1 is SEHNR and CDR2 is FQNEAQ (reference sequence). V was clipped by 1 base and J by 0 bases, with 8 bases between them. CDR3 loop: CASSLVTTSTDTQYF. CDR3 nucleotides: TGTGCCAGCAGCTTAGTTACAACTAGCACAGATACGCAGTATTTT.

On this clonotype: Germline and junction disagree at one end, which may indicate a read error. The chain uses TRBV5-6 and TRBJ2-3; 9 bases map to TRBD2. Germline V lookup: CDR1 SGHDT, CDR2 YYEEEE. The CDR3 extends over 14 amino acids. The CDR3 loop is CASSPGTSRDTQYF. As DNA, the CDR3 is TGTGCCAGCAGCCCGGGGACTAGCAGAGATACGCAGTATTTT.

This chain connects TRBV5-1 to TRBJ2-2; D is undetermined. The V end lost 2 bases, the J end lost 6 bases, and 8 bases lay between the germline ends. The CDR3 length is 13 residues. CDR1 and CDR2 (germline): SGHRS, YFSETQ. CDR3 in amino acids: CASSLKGAGELFF. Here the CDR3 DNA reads TGCGCCAGCAGCTTAAAGGGCGCCGGGGAGCTGTTTTTT.

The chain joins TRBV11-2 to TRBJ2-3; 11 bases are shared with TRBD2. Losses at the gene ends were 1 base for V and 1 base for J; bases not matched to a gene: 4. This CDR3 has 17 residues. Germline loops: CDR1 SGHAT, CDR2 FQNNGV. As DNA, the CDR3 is TGTGCCAGCAGCTTAGCCGGGACTAGCGGAGGCACAGATACGCAGTATTTT. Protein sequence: CASSLAGTSGGTDTQYF.

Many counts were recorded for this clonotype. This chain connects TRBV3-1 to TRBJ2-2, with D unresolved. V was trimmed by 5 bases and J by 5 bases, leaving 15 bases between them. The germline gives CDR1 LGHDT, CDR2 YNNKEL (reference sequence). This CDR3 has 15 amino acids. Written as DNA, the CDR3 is TGTGCCAGCAGCTCCCGGGTCTCCGTTACCGGGGAGCTGTTTTTT. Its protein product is CASSSRVSVTGELFF.

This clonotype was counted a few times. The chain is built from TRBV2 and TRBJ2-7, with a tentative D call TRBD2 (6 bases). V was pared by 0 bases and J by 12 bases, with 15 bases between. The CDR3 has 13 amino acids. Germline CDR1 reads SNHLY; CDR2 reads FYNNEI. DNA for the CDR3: TGTGCCAGCAGTGAAGCGCTTCGGAGGGAGAGGTACTTC. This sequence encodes CASSEALRRERYF.

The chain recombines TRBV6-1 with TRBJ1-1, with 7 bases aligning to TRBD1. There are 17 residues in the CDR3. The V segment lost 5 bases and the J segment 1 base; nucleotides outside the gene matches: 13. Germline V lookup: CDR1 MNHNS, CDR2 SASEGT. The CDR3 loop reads CASSPNTWTGWNTEAFF. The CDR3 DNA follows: TGTGCCAGCAGTCCCAACACCTGGACAGGCTGGAACACTGAAGCTTTCTTT.

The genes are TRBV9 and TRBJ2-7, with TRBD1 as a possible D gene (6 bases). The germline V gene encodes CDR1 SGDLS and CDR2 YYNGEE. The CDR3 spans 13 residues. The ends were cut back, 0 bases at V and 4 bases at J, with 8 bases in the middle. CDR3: CASSVEQGYEQYF. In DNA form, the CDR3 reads TGTGCCAGCAGCGTAGAACAGGGTTACGAGCAGTACTTC.

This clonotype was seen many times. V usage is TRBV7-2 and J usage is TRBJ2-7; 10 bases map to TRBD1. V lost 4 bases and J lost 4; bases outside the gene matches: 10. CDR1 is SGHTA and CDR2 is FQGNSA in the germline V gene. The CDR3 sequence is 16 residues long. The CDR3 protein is CASSSFRDRGLYEQYF. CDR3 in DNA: TGTGCCAGCAGCTCTTTTCGGGACAGGGGCCTTTACGAGCAGTACTTC.